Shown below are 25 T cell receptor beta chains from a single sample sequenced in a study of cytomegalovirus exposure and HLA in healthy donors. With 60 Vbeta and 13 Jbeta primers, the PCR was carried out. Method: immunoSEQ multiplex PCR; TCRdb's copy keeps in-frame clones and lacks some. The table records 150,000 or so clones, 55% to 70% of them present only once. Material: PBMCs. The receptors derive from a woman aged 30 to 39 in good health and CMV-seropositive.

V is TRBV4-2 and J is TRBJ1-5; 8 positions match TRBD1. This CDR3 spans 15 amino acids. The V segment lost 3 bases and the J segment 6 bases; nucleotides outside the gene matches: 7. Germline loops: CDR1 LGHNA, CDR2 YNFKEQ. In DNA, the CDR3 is TGTGCCAGCAGCCAGGAGACAGGGGCGATTCAGCCCCAGCATTTT. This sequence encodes CASSQETGAIQPQHF.

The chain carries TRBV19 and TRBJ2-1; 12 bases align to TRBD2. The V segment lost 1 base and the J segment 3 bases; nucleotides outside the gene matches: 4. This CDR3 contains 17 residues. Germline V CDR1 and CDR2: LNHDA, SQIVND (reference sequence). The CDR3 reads CASSIASGGAGYNEQFF. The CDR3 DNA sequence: TGTGCCAGTAGTATAGCTAGCGGGGGGGCCGGCTACAATGAGCAGTTCTTC. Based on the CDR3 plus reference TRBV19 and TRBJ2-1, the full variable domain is DGGITQSPKYLFRKEGQNVTLSCEQNLNHDAMYWYRQDPGQGLRLIYYSQIVNDFQKGDIAEGYSVSREKKESFPLTVTSAQKNPTAFYLCASSIASGGAGYNEQFFGPGTRLTVL.

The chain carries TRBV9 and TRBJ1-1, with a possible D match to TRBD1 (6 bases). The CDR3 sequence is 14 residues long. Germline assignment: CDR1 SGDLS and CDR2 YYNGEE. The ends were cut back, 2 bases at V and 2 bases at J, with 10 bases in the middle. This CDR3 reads CASSVQTGNTEAFF. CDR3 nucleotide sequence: TGTGCCAGCAGCGTTCAGACAGGAAACACTGAAGCTTTCTTT.

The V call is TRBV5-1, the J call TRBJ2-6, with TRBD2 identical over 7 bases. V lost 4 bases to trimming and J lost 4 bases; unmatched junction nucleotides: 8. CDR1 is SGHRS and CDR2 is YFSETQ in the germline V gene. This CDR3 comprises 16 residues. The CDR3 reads CASSLGRATGANVLTF. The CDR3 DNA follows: TGCGCCAGCAGCCTTGGGAGGGCCACCGGGGCCAACGTCCTGACTTTC.

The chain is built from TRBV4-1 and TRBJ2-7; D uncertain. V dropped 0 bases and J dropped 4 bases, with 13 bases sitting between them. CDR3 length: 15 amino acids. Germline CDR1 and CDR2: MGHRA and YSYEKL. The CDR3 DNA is TGCGCCAGCAGCCAAGATTCCTCAGGAAATTACGAGCAGTACTTC. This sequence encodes CASSQDSSGNYEQYF.

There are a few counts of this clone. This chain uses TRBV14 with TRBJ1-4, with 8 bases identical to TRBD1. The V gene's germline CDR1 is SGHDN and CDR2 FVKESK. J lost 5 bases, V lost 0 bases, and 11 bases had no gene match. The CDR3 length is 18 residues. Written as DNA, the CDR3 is TGTGCCAGCAGCCAAGATAAAGGGTTGACAGGGGAGAATGAAAAACTGTTTTTT. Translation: CASSQDKGLTGENEKLFF.

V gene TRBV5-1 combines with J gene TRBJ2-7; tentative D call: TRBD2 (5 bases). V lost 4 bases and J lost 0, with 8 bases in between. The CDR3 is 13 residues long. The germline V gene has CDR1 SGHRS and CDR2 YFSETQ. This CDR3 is CASSPGSSYEQYF. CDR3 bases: TGCGCCAGCAGCCCGGGAAGCTCCTACGAGCAGTACTTC.

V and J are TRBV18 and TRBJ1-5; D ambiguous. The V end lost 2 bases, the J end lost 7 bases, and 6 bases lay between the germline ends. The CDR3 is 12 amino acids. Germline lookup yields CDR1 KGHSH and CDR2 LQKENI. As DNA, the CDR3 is TGTGCCAGCTCACCAACCGGGCAGCCCCAGCATTTT. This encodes CASSPTGQPQHF.

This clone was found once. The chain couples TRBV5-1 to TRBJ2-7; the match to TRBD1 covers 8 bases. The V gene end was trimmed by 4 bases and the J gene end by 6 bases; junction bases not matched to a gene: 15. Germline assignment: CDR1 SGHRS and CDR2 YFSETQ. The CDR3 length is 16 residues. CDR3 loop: CASSPASDRVFSEQYF. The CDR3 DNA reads TGCGCCAGCAGCCCAGCATCGGACAGGGTGTTCAGCGAGCAGTACTTC.

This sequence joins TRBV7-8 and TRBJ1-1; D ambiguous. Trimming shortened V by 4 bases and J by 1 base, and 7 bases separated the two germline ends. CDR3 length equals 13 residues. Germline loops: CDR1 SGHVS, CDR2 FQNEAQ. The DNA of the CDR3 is TGTGCCAGCAGCTCCTCTCCGAACACTGAAGCTTTCTTT. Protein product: CASSSSPNTEAFF.

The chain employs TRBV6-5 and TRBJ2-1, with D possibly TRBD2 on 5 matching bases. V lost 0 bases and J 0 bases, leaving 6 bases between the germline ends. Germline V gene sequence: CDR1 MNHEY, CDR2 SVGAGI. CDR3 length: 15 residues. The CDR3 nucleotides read TGTGCCAGCAGTTACTCGGGGAGCTCCTACAATGAGCAGTTCTTC. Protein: CASSYSGSSYNEQFF.

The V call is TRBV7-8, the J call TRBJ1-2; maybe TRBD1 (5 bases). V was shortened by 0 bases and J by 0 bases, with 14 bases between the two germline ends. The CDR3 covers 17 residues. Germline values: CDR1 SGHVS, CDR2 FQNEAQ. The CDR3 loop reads CASSLALGHLANYGYTF. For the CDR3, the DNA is TGTGCCAGCAGCTTAGCGCTCGGACACCTAGCTAACTATGGCTACACCTTC.

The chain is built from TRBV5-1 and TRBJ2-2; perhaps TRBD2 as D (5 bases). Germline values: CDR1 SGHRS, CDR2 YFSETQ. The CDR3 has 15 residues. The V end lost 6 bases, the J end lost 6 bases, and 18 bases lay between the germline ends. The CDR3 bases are TGCGCCAGCATCCTCCTGCCGGGGAGTTCCGGGGAGCTGTTTTTT. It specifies CASILLPGSSGELFF.

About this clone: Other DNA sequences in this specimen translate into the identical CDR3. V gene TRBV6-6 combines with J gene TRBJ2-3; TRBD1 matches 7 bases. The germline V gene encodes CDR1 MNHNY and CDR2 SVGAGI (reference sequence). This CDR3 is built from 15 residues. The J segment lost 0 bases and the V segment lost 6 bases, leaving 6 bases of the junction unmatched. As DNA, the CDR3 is TGTGCCAGCAGACAGGGGCCTACTAGCACAGATACGCAGTATTTT. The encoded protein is CASRQGPTSTDTQYF.

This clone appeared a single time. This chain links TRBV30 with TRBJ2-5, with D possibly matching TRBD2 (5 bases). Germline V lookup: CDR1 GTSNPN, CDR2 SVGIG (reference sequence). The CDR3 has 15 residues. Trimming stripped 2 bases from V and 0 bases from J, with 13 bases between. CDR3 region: CAWSRASWYQETQYF. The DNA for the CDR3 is TGTGCCTGGAGTCGCGCTAGCTGGTACCAAGAGACCCAGTACTTC.

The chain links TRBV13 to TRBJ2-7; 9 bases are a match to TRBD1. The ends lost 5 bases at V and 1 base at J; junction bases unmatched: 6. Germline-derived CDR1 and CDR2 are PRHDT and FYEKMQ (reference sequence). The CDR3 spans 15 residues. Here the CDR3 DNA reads TGTGCCAGCAGCCGGCGGACAGGGGATTCCTACGAGCAGTACTTC. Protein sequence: CASSRRTGDSYEQYF.

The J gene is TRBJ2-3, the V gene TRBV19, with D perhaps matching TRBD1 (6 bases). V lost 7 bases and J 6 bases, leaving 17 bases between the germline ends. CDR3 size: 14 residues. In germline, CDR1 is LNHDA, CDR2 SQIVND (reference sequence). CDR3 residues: CASMSQGGWDTQYF. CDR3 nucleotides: TGTGCCAGTATGTCACAGGGTGGTTGGGATACGCAGTATTTT.

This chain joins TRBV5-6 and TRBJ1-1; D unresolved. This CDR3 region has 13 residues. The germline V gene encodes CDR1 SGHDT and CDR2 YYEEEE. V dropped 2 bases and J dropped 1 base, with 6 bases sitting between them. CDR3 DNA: TGTGCCAGCAGCTTTATCCCGAACACTGAAGCTTTCTTT. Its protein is CASSFIPNTEAFF.

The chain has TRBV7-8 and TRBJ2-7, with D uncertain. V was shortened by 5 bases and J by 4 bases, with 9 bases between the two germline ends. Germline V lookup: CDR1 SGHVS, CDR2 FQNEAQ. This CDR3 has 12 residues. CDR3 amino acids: CASSPVRYEQYF. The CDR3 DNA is TGTGCCAGCAGCCCCGTCCGGTACGAGCAGTACTTC.

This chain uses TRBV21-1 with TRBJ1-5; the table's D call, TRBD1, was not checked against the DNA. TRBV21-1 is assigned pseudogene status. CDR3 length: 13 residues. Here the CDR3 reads CASRQCSNQPQHF. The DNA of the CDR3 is TGTGCCAGCAGGCAGTGTAGCAATCAGCCCCAGCATTTT.

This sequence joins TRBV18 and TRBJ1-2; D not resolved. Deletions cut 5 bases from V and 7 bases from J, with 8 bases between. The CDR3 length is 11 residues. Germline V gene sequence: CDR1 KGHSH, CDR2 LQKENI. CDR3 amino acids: CASSAAGGYTF. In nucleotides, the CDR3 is TGTGCCAGCTCAGCTGCCGGTGGCTACACCTTC.

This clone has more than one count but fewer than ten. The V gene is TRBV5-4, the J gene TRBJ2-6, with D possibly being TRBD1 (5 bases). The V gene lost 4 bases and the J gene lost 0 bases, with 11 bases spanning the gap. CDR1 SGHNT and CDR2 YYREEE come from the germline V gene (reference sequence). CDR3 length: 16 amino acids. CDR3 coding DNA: TGTGCCAGCAGCCCTGACAGTCACTCTGGGGCCAACGTCCTGACTTTC. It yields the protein CASSPDSHSGANVLTF.

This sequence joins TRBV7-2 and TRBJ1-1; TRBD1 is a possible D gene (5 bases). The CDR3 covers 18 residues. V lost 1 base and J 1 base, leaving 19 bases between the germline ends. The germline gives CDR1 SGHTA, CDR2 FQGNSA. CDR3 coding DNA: TGTGCCAGCAGCTTAGATCGGACACAGCGACAGAGGAACACTGAAGCTTTCTTT. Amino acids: CASSLDRTQRQRNTEAFF.

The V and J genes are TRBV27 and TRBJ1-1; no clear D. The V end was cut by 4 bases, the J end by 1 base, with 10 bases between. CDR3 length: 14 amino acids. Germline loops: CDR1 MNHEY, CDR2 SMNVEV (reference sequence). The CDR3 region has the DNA TGTGCCAGCAGTTCGGAGCGCAGGAACACTGAAGCTTTCTTT. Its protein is CASSSERRNTEAFF.

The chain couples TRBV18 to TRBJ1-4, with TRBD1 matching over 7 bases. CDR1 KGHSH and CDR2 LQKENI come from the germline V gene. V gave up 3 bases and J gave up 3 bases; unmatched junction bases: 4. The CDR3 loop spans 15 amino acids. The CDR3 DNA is TGTGCCAGCTCACCCCCAGGGGGGCCTAATGAAAAACTGTTTTTT. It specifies CASSPPGGPNEKLFF.